The 4 T cell receptor beta chains presented below share a single source sample, sequenced in a study of blood T cell repertoires in COVID-19. TCRdb's copy holds only in-frame clones and misses some; the assay was immunoSEQ multiplex PCR. The sample comprises tens of thousands of clones, 79% of which are singletons, and more than 30% rests with the top ten. The sample taken for sequencing was peripheral blood. These receptors originate from a human donor in a cohort sampled during active COVID-19.

CDR3 bases: TGTGCCAGCAGCCAAAACAGGCTCTACTATGGCTACACCTTC. Protein sequence: CASSQNRLYYGYTF. The chain links TRBV3-1 (or the pseudogene TRBV3-2) to TRBJ1-2; D perhaps matches TRBD1 (5 bases). This CDR3 region has 14 residues. Germline CDR1 LGHDT, CDR2 YNNKEL (reference sequence). Trimming cost V 2 bases and J 3 bases, with 10 bases left between them.

V usage is TRBV5-4 and J usage is TRBJ2-3; D is possibly TRBD2 (5 bases). Germline CDR1 reads SGHNT; CDR2 reads YYREEE (reference sequence). The V gene lost 4 bases and the J gene lost 3 bases, with 21 bases spanning the gap. This CDR3 contains 17 residues. The CDR3 nucleotides read TGTGCCAGCAGCCGTCGAGGCGAGAGGGCCTTGACAGATACGCAGTATTTT. Protein product: CASSRRGERALTDTQYF. Together with reference TRBV5-4 and TRBJ2-3, the CDR3 gives the full variable domain: ETGVTQSPTHLIKTRGQQVTLRCSSQSGHNTVSWYQQALGQGPQFIFQYYREEENGRGNFPPRFSGLQFPNYSSELNVNALELDDSALYLCASSRRGERALTDTQYFGPGTRLTVL.

The rearrangement links TRBV2 to TRBJ2-1, with 11 bases matching TRBD2. J gave up 11 bases and V 2 bases, and 2 bases lay outside the gene matches. In germline, CDR1 is SNHLY, CDR2 FYNNEI. This CDR3 has 13 amino acids. The CDR3 DNA sequence: TGTGCCAGCAGTGAACAGACTAGCGGGAAGCAGTTCTTC. Its translation is CASSEQTSGKQFF.

The gene calls are TRBV6-5 and TRBJ1-1, with 8 bases fitting TRBD1. The V segment lost 6 bases and the J segment 5 bases; nucleotides outside the gene matches: 5. The CDR3 has 13 residues. Germline V gene data show CDR1 as MNHEY and CDR2 as SVGAGI. The CDR3 DNA sequence: TGTGCCAGCAGGATGCAGGGGGCTACTGAAGCTTTCTTT. It translates to CASRMQGATEAFF.